This record concerns one T cell receptor (beta chain) sequence. In the source study's methods: Amplification of reference gene primers provided the estimated nucleated cell counts. The assay was immunoSEQ multiplex PCR, and TCRdb's table has in-frame clones only and misses some. The DNA was the basis for D and trimming; V, J and clone size are from that table. The profile shows over 150,000 clones, under 95% of them singletons. This record comes from a study of blood T cell repertoires in COVID-19. At the level of the study: The United States, Italy and Spain provided the acute and convalescent COVID-19 samples. PBMCs, B-cell-depleted T cells, or T cells provided the cDNA or gDNA that made up the material.

The CDR3 sequence is 14 residues long. V trimming: 7 bases; J trimming: 2 bases; junction bases outside the gene matches: 7. Germline V gene data show CDR1 as LNHDA and CDR2 as SQIVND (reference sequence). The sample taken for sequencing was peripheral blood. The sequence was collected from a man between 18 and 29 years old with COVID-19, enrolled during active disease. This chain uses TRBV19 with TRBJ1-2; 7 nucleotides align to TRBD1. In nucleotides, the CDR3 is TGTGCCAGTATCGGTGTGGGACAGAACTATGGCTACACCTTC. Translating gives CASIGVGQNYGYTF.